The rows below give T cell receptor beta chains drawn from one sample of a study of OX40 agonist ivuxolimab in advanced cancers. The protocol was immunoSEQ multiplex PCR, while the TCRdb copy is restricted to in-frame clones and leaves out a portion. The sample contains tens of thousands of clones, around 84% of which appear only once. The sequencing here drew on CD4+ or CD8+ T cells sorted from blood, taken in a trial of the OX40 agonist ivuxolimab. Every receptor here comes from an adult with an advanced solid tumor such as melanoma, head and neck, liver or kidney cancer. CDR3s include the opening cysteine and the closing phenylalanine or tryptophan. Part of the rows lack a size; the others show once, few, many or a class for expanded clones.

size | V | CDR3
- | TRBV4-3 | CASSQEDRSNYGYTF
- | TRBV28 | CASLDLGHLNEKLFF
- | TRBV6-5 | CASTRDKGNSPLHF
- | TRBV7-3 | CASSPTGDGNTIYF
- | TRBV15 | CATSREWQSNYGYTF
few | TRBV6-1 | CASRGQGETQYF
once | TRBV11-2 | CASSLHPYEQYF
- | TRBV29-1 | CSVRGRLSGANVLTF
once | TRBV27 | CASSFNGAVTEAFF
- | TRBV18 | CASSPPQGSVEAFF
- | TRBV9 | CAGSPGGATGYYGYTF
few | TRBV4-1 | CASSQDSGRASQFF
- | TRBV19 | CASSRQSQETQYF
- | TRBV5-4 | CASSSPLGELFF
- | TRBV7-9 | CASSPRGGANTEAFF
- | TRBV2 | CASSEPFQPQHF
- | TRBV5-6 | CASSFQVNTEAFF
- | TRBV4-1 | CASSLSHGASGTGFAF
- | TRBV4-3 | CASKKELGFPNVLTF
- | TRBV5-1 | CASRRDTKGEQFF
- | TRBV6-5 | CASIGGSTDTQYF
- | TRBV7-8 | CASSPGTGGNSPLHF
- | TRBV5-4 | CASGQAMNTEAFF
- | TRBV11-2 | CASSVTGAAKRAFF
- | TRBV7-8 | CASSEGVINQPQHF
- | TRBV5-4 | CASSPPWIGGPRGGYGYTF
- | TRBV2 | CASSGPGQAYNEQFF
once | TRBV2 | CASSAGQGAYEQYF
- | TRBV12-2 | CASREETQYF
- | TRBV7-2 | CASSLTFRATGELFF
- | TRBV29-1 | CSAAGTVYSYNEQFF
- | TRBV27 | CASSQYLQGGYQPQHF
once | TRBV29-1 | CSVAEGNSYQPQHF
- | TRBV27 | CASSLDRANQPQHF
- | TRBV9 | CASSVSEGRTDTQYF
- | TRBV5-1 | CASSFERGTYEQYF
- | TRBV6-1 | CASSDRRNYGYTF
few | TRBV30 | CAGTLDGNTEAFF
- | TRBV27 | CASRQRDRSNGYTF
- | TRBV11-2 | CASQGDTQYF
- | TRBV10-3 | CAISLEGSGNTIYF
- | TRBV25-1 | CASSDYRGQPQHF
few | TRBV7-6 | CASSLGRKKANTGELFF
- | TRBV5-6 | CASSRQDTNYGYTF
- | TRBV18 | CASSKNRGLNTEAFF
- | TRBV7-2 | CASSFVGGDTDTQYF
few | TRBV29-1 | CSVGGSGELFF
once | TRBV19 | CASSPRGGESISSYNEQFF
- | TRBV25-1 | CASSERGEAFF
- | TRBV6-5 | CAAGYDRSDEQYF
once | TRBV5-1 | CASSLEGMGQPQHF
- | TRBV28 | CASSPRRGPTDTQYF
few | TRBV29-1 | CSVARGTYSTDTQYF
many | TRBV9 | CASSVATPGAPLHF
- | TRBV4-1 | CASSQVAGVLDEQYF
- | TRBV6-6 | CASNGQGSGYTF
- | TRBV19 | CASSMVDDSVEQFF
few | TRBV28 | CASKNFSGANVLTF
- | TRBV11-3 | CASSFGQSSYNEQFF
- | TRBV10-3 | CAINRDAVGEAFF